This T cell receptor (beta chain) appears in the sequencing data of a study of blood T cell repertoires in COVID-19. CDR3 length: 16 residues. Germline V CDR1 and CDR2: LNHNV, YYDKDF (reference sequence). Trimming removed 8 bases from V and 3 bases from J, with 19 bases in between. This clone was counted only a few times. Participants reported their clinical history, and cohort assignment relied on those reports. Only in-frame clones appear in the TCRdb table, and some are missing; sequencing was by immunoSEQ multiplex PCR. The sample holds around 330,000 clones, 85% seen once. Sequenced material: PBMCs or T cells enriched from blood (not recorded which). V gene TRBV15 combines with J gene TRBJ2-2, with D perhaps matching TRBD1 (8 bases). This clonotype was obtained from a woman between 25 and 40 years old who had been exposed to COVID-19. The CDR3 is CATRSPTGGDTGELFF. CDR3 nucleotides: TGTGCCACCCGAAGTCCTACAGGGGGGGACACCGGGGAGCTGTTTTTT.